The sequence of this T cell receptor beta chain was determined in a study of OX40 agonist ivuxolimab in advanced cancers. Study overall: The patients received agonistic anti-OX40 (CD134) antibody ivuxolimab. Every 2 weeks, patients received ivuxolimab intravenously, dosed at 0.01 to 10 mg/kg. Allowance was made for prior anti-PD-1, anti-PD-L1 or anti-CTLA-4 therapy, and 40% to 45% had some.

Study results and limitations: People who partly responded at 0.1-3.0 mg/kg had some of the least clonal expansion seen.

Germline CDR1 and CDR2: MDHEN and SYDVKM. Germline trimming cut 2 bases from V and 2 bases from J; bases unmatched to any gene: 2. The CDR3 covers 14 residues. Using immunoSEQ multiplex PCR, the repertoire was profiled, and TCRdb retains in-frame clones only, with some absent. The sample lists about 19,000 clones; roughly 91% were seen once. This clone was picked up one time. What it binds is unknown. Other DNA sequences in the same sample also yield this CDR3. This chain joins TRBV28 and TRBJ2-7; TRBD1 agrees at 8 bases. This TCR was recovered from an adult with an advanced solid tumor such as melanoma, head and neck, liver or kidney cancer. Sequencing used CD4+ or CD8+ T cells sorted from blood, obtained in a trial of the OX40 agonist ivuxolimab. CDR3 loop: CASSLGTGTYEQYF. The CDR3 bases are TGTGCCAGCAGTTTAGGGACAGGAACCTACGAGCAGTACTTC.